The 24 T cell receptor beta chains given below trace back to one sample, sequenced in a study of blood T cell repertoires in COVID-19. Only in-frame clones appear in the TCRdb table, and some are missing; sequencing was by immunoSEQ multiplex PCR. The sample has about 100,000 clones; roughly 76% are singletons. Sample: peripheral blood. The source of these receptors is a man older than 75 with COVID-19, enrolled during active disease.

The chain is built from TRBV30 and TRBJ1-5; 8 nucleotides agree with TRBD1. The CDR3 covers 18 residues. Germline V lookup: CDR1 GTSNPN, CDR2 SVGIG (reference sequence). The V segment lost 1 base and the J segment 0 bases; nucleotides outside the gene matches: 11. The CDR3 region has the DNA TGTGCCTGGAGTGCCTTTACAGGGGGATTTGATAGCAATCAGCCCCAGCATTTT. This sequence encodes CAWSAFTGGFDSNQPQHF.

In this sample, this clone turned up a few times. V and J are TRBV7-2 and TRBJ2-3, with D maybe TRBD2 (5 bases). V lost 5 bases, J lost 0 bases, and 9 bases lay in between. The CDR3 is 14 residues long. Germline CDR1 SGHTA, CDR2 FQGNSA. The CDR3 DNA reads TGTGCCAGCAGCGGCGGGCCAAGCACAGATACGCAGTATTTT. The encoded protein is CASSGGPSTDTQYF.

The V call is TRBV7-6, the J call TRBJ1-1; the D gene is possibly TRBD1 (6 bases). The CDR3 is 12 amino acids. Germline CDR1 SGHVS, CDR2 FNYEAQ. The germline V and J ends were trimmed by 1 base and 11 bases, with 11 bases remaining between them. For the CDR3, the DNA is TGTGCCAGCAGCTTAGTAGGTCAGGGGGCTTTCTTT. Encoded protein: CASSLVGQGAFF.

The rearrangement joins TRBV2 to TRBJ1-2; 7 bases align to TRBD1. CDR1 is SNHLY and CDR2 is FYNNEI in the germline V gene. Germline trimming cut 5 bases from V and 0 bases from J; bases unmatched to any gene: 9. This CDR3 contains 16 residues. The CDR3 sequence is CASSWDRFPTNYGYTF. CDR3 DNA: TGTGCCAGCAGTTGGGACAGATTCCCCACTAACTATGGCTACACCTTC.

This CDR3 is CASSSTGQRPWFSEAFF. The CDR3 region has the DNA TGTGCCAGCAGCTCAACAGGGCAAAGGCCTTGGTTCTCTGAAGCTTTCTTT. The V gene is TRBV11-3, the J gene TRBJ1-1, with D tentatively TRBD1 (6 bases). The V end was cut by 4 bases, the J end by 6 bases, with 24 bases between. The germline V gene encodes CDR1 SGHNT and CDR2 YENEEA. This CDR3 spans 17 amino acids.

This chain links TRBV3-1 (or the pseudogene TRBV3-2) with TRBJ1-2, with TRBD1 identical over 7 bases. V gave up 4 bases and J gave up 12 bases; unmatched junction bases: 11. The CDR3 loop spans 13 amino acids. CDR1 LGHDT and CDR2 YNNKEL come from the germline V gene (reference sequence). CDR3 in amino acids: CASSPWIGQDNTF. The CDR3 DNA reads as TGTGCCAGCAGCCCCTGGATCGGACAGGACAACACCTTC.

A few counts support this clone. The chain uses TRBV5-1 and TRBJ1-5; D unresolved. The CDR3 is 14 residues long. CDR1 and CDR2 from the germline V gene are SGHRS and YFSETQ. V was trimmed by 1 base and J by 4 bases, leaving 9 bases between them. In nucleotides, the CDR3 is TGCGCCAGCAGCTTGAGCTTGCGGAATCAGCCCCAGCATTTT. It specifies CASSLSLRNQPQHF.

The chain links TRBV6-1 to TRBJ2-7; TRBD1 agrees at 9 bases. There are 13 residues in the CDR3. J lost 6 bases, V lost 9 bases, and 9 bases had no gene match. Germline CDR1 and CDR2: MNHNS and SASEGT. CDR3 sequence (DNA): TGTGCCAGTTCCACGGGACAGGGCACCGAGCAGTACTTC. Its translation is CASSTGQGTEQYF.

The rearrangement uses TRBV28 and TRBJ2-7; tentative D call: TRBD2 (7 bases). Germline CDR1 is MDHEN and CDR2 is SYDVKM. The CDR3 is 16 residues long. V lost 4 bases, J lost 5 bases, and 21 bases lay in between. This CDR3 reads CASSYLGGAQFHEQYF. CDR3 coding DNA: TGTGCCAGCAGTTACCTGGGGGGGGCCCAGTTTCACGAGCAGTACTTC.

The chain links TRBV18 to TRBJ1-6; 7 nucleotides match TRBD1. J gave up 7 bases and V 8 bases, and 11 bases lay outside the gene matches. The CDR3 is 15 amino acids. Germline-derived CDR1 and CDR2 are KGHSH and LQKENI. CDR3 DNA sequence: TGTGCCAGCGTAGCTATACAGGGGCCAAATTCACCCCTCCACTTT. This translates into CASVAIQGPNSPLHF.

CDR3 region: CASSRGQGEGTQYF. The CDR3 DNA reads as TGTGCCAGCAGCCGGGGACAGGGGGAAGGGACCCAGTACTTC. The chain has TRBV5-5 and TRBJ2-5; 11 positions match TRBD1. The CDR3 totals 14 residues. V lost 4 bases and J lost 7; bases outside the gene matches: 6. Per germline, CDR1 SGHKS and CDR2 YYEKEE (reference sequence).

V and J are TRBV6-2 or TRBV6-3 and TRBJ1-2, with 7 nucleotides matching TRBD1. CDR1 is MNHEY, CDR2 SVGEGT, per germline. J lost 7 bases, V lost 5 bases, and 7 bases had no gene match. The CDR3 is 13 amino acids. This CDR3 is CASSADRVGGYTF. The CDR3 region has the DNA TGTGCCAGCAGTGCCGACAGGGTCGGTGGCTACACCTTC.

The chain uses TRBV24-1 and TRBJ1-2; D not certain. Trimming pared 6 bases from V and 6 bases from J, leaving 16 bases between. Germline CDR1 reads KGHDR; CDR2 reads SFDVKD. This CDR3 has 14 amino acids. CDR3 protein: CATSSGSILDGYTF. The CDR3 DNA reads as TGTGCCACCAGTTCCGGGTCGATCTTGGATGGCTACACCTTC.

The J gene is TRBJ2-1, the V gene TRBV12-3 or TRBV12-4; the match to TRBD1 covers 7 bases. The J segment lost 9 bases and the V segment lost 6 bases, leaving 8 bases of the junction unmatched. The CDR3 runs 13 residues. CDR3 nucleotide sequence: TGTGCCAGCAGACAGACGACAGGGACTGAGCAGTTCTTC. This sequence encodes CASRQTTGTEQFF.

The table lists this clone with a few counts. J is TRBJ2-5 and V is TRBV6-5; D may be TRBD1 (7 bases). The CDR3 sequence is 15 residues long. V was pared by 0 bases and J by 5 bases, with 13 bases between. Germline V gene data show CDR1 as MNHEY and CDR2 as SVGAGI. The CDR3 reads CASSYSEGAWETQYF. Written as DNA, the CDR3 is TGTGCCAGCAGTTACTCGGAGGGGGCCTGGGAGACCCAGTACTTC.

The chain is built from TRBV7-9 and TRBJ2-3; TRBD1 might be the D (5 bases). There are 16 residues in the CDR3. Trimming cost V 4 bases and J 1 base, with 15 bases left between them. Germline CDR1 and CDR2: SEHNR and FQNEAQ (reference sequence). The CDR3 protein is CASSSPGQGGTDTQYF. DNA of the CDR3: TGTGCCAGCAGCTCCCCCGGGCAGGGTGGCACAGATACGCAGTATTTT. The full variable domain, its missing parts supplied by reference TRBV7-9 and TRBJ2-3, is DTGVSQNPRHKITKRGQNVTFRCDPISEHNRLYWYRQTLGQGPEFLTYFQNEAQLEKSRLLSDRFSAERPKGSFSTLEIQRTEQGDSAMYLCASSSPGQGGTDTQYFGPGTRLTVL.

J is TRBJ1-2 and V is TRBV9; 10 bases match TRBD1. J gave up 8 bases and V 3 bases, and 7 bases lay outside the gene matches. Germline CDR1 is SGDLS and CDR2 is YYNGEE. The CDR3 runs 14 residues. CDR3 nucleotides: TGTGCCAGCAGCGAGATCGGGACAGGGGTGGGCTACACCTTC. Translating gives CASSEIGTGVGYTF.

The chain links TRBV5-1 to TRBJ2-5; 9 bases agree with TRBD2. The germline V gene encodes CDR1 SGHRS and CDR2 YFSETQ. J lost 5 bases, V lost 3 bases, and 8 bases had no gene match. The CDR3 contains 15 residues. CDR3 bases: TGCGCCAGCAGCTCAGCGGGGGGCCGAGGGGAGACCCAGTACTTC. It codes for CASSSAGGRGETQYF.

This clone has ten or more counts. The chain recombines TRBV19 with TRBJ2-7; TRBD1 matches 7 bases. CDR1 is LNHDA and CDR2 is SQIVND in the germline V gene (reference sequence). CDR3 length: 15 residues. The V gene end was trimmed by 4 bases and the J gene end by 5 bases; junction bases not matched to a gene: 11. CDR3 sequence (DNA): TGTGCCAGTAGTACCCTCGACAGGGCGGTGAACGAGCAGTACTTC. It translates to CASSTLDRAVNEQYF.

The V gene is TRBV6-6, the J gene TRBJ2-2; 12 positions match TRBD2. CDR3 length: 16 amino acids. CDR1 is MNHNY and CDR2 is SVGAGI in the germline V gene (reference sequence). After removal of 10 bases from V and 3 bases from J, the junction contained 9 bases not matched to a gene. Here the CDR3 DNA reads TGTGCCACCTGCCAGACTAGCGGGAGTGACACCGGGGAGCTGTTTTTT. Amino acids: CATCQTSGSDTGELFF.

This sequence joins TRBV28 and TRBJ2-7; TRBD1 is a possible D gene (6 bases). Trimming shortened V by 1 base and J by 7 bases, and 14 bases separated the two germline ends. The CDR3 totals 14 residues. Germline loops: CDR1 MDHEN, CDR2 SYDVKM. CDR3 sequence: CASSLSGVYREQYF. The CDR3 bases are TGTGCCAGCAGTTTATCAGGGGTCTATCGGGAGCAGTACTTC.

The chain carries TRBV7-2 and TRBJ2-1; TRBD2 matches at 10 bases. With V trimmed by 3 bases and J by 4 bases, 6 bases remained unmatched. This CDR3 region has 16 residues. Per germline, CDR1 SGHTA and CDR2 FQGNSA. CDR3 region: CASSFPPGLAYNEQFF. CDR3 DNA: TGTGCCAGCAGCTTTCCCCCGGGACTAGCGTACAATGAGCAGTTCTTC.

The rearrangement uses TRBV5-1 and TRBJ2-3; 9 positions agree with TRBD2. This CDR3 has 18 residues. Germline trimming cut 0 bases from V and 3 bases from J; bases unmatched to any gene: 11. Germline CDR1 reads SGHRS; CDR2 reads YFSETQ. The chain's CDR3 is CASSLGLAEWGSTDTQYF. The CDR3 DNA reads TGCGCCAGCAGCTTGGGACTAGCGGAGTGGGGTAGTACAGATACGCAGTATTTT.

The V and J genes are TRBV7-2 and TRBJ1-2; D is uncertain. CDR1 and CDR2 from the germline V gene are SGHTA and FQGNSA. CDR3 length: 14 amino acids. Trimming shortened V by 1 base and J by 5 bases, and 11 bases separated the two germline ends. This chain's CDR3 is CASSLERALYGYTF. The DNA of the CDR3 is TGTGCCAGCAGCTTAGAGAGAGCTTTATATGGCTACACCTTC. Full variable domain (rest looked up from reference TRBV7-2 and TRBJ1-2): GAGVSQSPSNKVTEKGKDVELRCDPISGHTALYWYRQSLGQGLEFLIYFQGNSAPDKSGLPSDRFSAERTGGSVSTLTIQRTQQEDSAVYLCASSLERALYGYTFGSGTRLTVV.